A few counts support the clone carrying this T cell receptor (beta chain). The sample is drawn from a study of quantifying T cell responses using KT2 cells. Whole-study context: cDNA was made from DNase-treated RNA using alpha and beta constant primers.

The cDNA 3' end received a ligated oligonucleotide with a UMI. First-round PCR used three to five cycles and beta primers RC1.1 and RC1.2 covering TRBC1 and TRBC2. TCRdb reprocessed the UMI-ligation and nested PCR reads via MiXCR and lists one record per CDR3 protein. The table has 40,000 to 60,000 distinct CDR3 sequences, around 10% seen once. The V end was cut by 3 bases, the J end by 3 bases, with 17 bases between. The CDR3 has 16 residues. Looked up from germline, CDR1 is SNHLY and CDR2 is FYNNEI. The source material was PBMCs spiked with cells of the T cell clone KT2. The source is a human donor. The genes are TRBV2 and TRBJ1-1; weak D call: TRBD1 (5 bases). CDR3 sequence (DNA): TGTGCCAGCAGTGATGGACACCACCTGAGGGACACTGAAGCTTTCTTT. It specifies CASSDGHHLRDTEAFF.